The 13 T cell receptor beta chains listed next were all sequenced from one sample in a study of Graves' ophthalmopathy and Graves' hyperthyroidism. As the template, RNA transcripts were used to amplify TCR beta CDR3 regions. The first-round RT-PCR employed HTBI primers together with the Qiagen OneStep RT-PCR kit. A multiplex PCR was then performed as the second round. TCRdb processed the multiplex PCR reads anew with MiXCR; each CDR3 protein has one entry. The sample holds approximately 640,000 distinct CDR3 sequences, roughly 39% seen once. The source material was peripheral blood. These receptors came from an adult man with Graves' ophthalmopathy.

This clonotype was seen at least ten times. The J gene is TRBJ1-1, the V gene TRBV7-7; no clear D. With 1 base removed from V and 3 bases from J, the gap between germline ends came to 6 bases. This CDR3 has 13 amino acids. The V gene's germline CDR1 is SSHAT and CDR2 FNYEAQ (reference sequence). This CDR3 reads CASSLDSYTEAFF. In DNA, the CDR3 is TGTGCCAGCAGCTTAGACAGCTACACTGAAGCTTTCTTT. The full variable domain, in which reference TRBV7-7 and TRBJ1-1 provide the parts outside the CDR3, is GAGVSQSPRYKVTKRGQDVTLRCDPISSHATLYWYQQALGQGPEFLTYFNYEAQPDKSGLPSDRFSAERPEGSISTLTIQRTEQRDSAMYRCASSLDSYTEAFFGQGTRLTVV.

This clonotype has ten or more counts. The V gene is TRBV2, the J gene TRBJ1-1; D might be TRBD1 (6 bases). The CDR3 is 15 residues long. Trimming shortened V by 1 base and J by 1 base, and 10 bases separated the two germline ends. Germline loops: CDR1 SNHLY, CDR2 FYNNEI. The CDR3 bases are TGTGCCAGCAGTGAAGTGGGACACTCGAACACTGAAGCTTTCTTT. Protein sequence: CASSEVGHSNTEAFF.

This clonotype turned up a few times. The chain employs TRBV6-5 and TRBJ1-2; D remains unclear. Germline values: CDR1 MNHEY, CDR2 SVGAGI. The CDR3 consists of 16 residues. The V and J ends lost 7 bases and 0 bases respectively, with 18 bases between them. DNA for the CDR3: TGTGCCAGCACCCCTAGGACCTCACCAGCTAACTATGGCTACACCTTC. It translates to CASTPRTSPANYGYTF.

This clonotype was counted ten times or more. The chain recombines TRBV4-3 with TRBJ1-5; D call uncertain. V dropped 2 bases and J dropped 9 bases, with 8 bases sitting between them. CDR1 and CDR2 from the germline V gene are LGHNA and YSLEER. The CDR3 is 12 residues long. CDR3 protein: CASSQPPGPQHF. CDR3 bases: TGCGCCAGCAGCCAACCGCCGGGGCCCCAGCATTTT.

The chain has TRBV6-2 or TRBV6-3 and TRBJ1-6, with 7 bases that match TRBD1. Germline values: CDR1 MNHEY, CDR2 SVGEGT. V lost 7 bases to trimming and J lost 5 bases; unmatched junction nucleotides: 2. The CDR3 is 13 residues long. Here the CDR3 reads CASKGTDNSPLHF. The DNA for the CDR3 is TGTGCCAGCAAGGGGACAGATAATTCACCCCTCCACTTT.

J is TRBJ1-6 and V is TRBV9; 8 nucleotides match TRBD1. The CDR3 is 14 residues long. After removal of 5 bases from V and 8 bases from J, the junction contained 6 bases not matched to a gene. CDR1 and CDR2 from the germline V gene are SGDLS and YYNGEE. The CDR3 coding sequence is TGTGCCAGCAGACCAACAGGGGGGTATTCACCCCTCCACTTT. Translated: CASRPTGGYSPLHF. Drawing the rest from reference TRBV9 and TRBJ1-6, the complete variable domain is DSGVTQTPKHLITATGQRVTLRCSPRSGDLSVYWYQQSLDQGLQFLIQYYNGEERAKGNILERFSAQQFPDLHSELNLSSLELGDSALYFCASRPTGGYSPLHFGNGTRLTVT.

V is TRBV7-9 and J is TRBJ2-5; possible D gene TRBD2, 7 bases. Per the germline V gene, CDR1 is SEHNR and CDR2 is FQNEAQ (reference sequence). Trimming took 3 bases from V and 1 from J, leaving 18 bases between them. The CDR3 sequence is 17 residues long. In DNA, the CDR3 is TGTGCCAGCAGCTTTGGCTTCGGCGGGGGCTCCCAAGAGACCCAGTACTTC. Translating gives CASSFGFGGGSQETQYF.

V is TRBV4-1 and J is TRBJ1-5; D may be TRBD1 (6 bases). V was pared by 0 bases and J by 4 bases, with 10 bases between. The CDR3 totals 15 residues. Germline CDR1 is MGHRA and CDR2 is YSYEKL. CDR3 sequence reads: CASSQDWGANQPQHF. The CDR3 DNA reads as TGCGCCAGCAGCCAAGATTGGGGGGCAAATCAGCCCCAGCATTTT.

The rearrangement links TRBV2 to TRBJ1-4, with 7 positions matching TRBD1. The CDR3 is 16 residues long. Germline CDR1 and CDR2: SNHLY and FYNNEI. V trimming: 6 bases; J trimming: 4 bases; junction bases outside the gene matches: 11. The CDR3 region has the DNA TGTGCCAGCAGCTTACAAGGACAGGCCCTTAATGAAAAACTGTTTTTT. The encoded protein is CASSLQGQALNEKLFF.

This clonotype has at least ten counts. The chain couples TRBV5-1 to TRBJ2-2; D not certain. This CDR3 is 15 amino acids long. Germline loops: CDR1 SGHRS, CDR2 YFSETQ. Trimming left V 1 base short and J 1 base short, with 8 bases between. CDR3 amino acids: CASSLYGWNTGELFF. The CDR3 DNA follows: TGCGCCAGCAGCTTGTACGGCTGGAACACCGGGGAGCTGTTTTTT.

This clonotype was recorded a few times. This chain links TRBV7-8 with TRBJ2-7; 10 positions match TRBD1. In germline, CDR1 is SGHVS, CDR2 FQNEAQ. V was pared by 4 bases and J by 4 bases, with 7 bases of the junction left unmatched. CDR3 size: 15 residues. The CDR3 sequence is CASSSTGGVGYEQYF. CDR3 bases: TGTGCCAGCAGCTCGACAGGGGGCGTCGGGTACGAGCAGTACTTC.

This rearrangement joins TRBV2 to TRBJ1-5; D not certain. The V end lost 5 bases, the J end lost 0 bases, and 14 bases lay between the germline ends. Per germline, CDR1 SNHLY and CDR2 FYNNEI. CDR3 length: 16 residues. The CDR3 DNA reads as TGTGCCAGCAGTCTCGGCCCCCGGGTTAGCAATCAGCCCCAGCATTTT. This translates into CASSLGPRVSNQPQHF.

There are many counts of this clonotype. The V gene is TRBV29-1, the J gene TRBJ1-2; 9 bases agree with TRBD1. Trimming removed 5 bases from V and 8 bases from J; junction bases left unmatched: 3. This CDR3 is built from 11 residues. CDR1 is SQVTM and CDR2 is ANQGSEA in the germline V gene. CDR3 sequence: CSVRQGGGYTF. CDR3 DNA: TGCAGCGTTAGACAGGGGGGAGGCTACACCTTC.